The entry that follows covers one T cell receptor beta chain sequence. The table came from immunoSEQ multiplex PCR; TCRdb's copy has only in-frame clones and leaves some out. The repertoire has about 190,000 clones, approximately 84% of them found once; the top ten carry more than 2.5%. Trimming took off 6 bases at V and 4 bases at J, with 15 bases between the two ends. This CDR3 spans 14 amino acids. Germline CDR1 reads MDHEN; CDR2 reads SYDVKM. This entry comes from a study of blood T cell repertoires in COVID-19. The receptor was derived from a woman under 40 who had recovered from COVID-19. The chain carries TRBV28 and TRBJ1-1; the D is unclear. The sequenced material came from PBMCs or T cells enriched from blood (not recorded which). Here the CDR3 DNA reads TGTGCCAGCAGGAAACGGGGATGGGGCACTGAAGCTTTCTTT. It translates to CASRKRGWGTEAFF.